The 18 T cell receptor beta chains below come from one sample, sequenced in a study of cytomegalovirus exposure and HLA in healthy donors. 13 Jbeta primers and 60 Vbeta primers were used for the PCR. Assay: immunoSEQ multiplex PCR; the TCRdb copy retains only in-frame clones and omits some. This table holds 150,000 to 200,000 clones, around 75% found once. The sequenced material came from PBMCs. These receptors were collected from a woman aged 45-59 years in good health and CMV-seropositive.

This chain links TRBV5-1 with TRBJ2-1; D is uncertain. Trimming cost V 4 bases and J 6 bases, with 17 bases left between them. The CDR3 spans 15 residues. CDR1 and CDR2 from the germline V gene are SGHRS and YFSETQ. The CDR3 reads CASSPPTVQANEQFF. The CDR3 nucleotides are TGCGCCAGCAGCCCTCCTACGGTGCAGGCCAATGAGCAGTTCTTC.

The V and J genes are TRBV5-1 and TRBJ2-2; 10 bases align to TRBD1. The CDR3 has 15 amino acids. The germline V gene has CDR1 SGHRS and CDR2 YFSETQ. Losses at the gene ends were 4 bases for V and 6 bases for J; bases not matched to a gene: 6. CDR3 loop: CASSPTGGAPGELFF. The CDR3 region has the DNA TGCGCCAGCAGCCCGACAGGGGGCGCCCCCGGGGAGCTGTTTTTT.

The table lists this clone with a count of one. The CDR3 sequence is CASSPTGSLENEQFF. The CDR3 DNA follows: TGTGCCAGTAGTCCAACCGGGAGCCTTGAGAATGAGCAGTTCTTC. The V gene is TRBV19, the J gene TRBJ2-1, with D possibly TRBD2 on 6 matching bases. CDR1 is LNHDA and CDR2 is SQIVND in the germline V gene (reference sequence). This CDR3 comprises 15 residues. Trimming pared 5 bases from V and 7 bases from J, leaving 18 bases between.

The DNA of the CDR3 is TGCGCCAGCAGGTGGACAGAAGAGACCCAGTACTTC. Protein: CASRWTEETQYF. V and J are TRBV5-1 and TRBJ2-5; TRBD1 is a possible D gene (6 bases). From germline, CDR1 is SGHRS and CDR2 YFSETQ. The germline V and J ends were trimmed by 5 bases and 3 bases, with 8 bases remaining between them. There are 12 residues in the CDR3.

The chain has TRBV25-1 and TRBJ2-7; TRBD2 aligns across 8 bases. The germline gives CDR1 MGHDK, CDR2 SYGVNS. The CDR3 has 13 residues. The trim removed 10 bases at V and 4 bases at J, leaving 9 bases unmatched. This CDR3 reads CATGRGSGYEQYF. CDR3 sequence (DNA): TGTGCCACCGGGAGGGGCAGTGGGTACGAGCAGTACTTC.

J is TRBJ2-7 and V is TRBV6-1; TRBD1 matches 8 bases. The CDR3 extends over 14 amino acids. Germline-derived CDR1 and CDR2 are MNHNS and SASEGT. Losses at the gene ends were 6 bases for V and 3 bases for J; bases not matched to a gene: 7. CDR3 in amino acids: CASSADRGNYEQYF. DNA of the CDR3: TGTGCCAGCAGCGCTGACAGGGGAAACTACGAGCAGTACTTC.

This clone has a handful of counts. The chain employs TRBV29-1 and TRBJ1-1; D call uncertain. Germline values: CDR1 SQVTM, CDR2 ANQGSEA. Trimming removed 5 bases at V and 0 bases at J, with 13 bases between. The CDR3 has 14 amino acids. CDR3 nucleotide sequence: TGCAGCGTTATTGGTCCGGGATTGAACACTGAAGCTTTCTTT. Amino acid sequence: CSVIGPGLNTEAFF.

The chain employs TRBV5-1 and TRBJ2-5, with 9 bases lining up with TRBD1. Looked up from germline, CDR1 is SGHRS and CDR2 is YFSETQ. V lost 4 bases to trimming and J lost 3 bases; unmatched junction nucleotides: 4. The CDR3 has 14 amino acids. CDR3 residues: CASSPGTGKETQYF. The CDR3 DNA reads TGCGCCAGCAGCCCAGGGACAGGGAAAGAGACCCAGTACTTC. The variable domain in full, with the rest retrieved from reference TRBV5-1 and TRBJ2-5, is KAGVTQTPRYLIKTRGQQVTLSCSPISGHRSVSWYQQTPGQGLQFLFEYFSETQRNKGNFPGRFSGRQFSNSRSEMNVSTLELGDSALYLCASSPGTGKETQYFGPGTRLLVL.

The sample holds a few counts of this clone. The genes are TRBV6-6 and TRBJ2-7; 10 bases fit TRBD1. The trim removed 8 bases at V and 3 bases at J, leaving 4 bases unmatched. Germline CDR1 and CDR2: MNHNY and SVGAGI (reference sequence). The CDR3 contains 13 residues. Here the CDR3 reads CASSGTGDYEQYF. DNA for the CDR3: TGTGCCAGCTCTGGGACAGGGGACTACGAGCAGTACTTC.

In nucleotides, the CDR3 is TGCGCCAGCAGCCCAAGCTCGAGGAGCGAGCAGTACTTC. Translated, it gives CASSPSSRSEQYF. This chain connects TRBV5-1 to TRBJ2-7; the D is unclear. V lost 4 bases to trimming and J lost 6 bases, with 14 bases between them. This CDR3 comprises 13 residues. In germline, CDR1 is SGHRS, CDR2 YFSETQ.

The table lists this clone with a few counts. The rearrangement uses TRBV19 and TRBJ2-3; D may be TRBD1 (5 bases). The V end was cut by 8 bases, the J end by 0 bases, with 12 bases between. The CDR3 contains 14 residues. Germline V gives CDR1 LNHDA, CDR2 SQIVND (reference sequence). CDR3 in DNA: TGTGCCAGTGGGGCAGCAGGGAGCACAGATACGCAGTATTTT. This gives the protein CASGAAGSTDTQYF.

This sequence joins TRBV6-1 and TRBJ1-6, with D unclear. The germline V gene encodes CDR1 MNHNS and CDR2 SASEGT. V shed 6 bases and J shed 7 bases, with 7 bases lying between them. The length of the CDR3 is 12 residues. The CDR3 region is CASRGGNSPLHF. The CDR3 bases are TGTGCCAGCAGGGGCGGGAATTCACCCCTCCACTTT.

This CDR3 reads CASSWTQGAAEAFF. In DNA, the CDR3 is TGTGCCAGCAGTTGGACACAGGGGGCTGCTGAAGCTTTCTTT. The V and J genes are TRBV27 and TRBJ1-1; 9 bases map to TRBD1. V was pared by 4 bases and J by 6 bases, with 6 bases of the junction left unmatched. CDR1 and CDR2 (germline): MNHEY, SMNVEV (reference sequence). This CDR3 is 14 amino acids long.

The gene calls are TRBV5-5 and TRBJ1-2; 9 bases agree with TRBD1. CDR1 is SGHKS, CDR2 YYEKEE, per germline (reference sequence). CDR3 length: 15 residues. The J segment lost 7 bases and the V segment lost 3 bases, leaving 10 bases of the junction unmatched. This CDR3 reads CASSSTGGAGPGYTF. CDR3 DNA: TGTGCCAGCAGCTCCACAGGGGGCGCTGGTCCTGGCTACACCTTC.

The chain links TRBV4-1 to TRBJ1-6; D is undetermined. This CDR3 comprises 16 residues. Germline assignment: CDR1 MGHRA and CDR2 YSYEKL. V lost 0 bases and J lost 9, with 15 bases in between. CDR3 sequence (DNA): TGCGCCAGCAGCCAAGACAACGCATTATTCAGTTCACCCCTCCACTTT. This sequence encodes CASSQDNALFSSPLHF.

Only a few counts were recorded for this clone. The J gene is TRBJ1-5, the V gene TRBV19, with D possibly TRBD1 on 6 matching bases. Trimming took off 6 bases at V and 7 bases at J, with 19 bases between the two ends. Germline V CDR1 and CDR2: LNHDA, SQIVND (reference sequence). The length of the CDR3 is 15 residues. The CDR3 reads CASSQGSQGRQPQHF. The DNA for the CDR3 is TGTGCCAGTAGCCAGGGGTCACAGGGCCGACAGCCCCAGCATTTT.

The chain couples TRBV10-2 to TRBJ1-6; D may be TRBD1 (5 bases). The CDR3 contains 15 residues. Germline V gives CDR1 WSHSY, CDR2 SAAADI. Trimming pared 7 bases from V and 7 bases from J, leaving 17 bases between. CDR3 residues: CASKRQPEGNSPLHF. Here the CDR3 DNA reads TGCGCCAGCAAACGGCAGCCGGAGGGGAATTCACCCCTCCACTTT.

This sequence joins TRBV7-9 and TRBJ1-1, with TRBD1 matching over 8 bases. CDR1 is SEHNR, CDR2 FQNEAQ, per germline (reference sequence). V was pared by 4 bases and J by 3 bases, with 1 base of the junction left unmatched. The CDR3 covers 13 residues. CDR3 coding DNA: TGTGCCAGCAGCTGGGGACAGGACACTGAAGCTTTCTTT. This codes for CASSWGQDTEAFF.